These T cell receptor beta chains were read from a single sample in a study of T cells in Graves' hyperthyroidism and ophthalmopathy. MiXCR, applied by TCRdb to the multiplex PCR reads, yields one record per CDR3 protein. The data contain some 570,000 distinct CDR3 sequences, under 20% of them singletons. Specimen: blood. The origin of the receptors is a woman younger than 35 with Graves' ophthalmopathy. CDR3s include the opening cysteine and the closing phenylalanine or tryptophan. The D gene is left open where the match is weak. Clone size is given as how often the clone was seen (once, few, many) or a class if it is expanded.

>TRBD1|TRBJ2-5|many|TRBV7-6
TGTGCCAGCAGCCAGCCGACAGGGGGCGGAGAGACCCAGTACTTC
CASSQPTGGGETQYF
>TRBD1|TRBJ1-2|many|TRBV11-2
TGTGCCAGCAGCTTCAGCCACGGGACAGGGGGTGGCTACACCTTC
CASSFSHGTGGGYTF
>-|TRBJ1-1|many|TRBV5-1
TGCGCCAGCAGCTTTGGGGGGGAGAACACTGAAGCTTTCTTT
CASSFGGENTEAFF
>-|TRBJ2-1|few|TRBV10-3
TGTGCCATCAGTGAGTCCGGGCCGGAGCAGTTCTTC
CAISESGPEQFF
>-|TRBJ2-7|few|TRBV29-1
TGCAGCGTTGGTGAGAACGAGCAGTACTTC
CSVGENEQYF
>-|TRBJ2-7|many|TRBV20-1
TGCAGTGCCTACTCGACAGGAACCTACGAGCAGTACTTC
CSAYSTGTYEQYF
>TRBD2|TRBJ2-7|many|TRBV28
TGTGCCAGCAGTTCGGGACTAGCGGGCTACGAGCAGTACTTC
CASSSGLAGYEQYF
>-|TRBJ1-2|few|TRBV30
TGTGCCTGGAGCGGGGCCGTCTATGGCTACACCTTC
CAWSGAVYGYTF
>TRBD2|TRBJ2-5|few|TRBV6-2/TRBV6-3
TGTGCCAGCAGTTACGTCCCAGTGGGGGGGCAAGAGACCCAGTACTTC
CASSYVPVGGQETQYF
>-|TRBJ2-7|many|TRBV6-1
TGTGCCAGCAGTCCCGATGTAGCGCGCGTCTCCTACGAGCAGTACTTC
CASSPDVARVSYEQYF
>-|TRBJ1-3|few|TRBV13
TGTGCCAGCAGCCGGACCCAATACTCTGGAAACACCATATATTTT
CASSRTQYSGNTIYF
>-|TRBJ2-7|many|TRBV7-9
TGTGCCAGCAGCGTTCAGGGTAACGAGCAGTACTTC
CASSVQGNEQYF
>-|TRBJ2-7|many|TRBV15
TGTGCCACCAGCAGAGAGGAGGGACCCACCTACGAGCAGTACTTC
CATSREEGPTYEQYF